This T cell receptor (beta chain) was identified in a study of blood T cells in healthy people across ages. Study in general: Capture by template switching was about one barcoded beta molecule per two T cells.

Findings of the study overall: Higher diversity and more naive CD4+ cells were features of long-lived donors, compared to aged donors.

The CDR3 contains 15 residues. J gave up 0 bases and V 3 bases, and 4 bases lay outside the gene matches. The germline V gene has CDR1 SGHTA and CDR2 FQGNSA. The authors isolated at least 7 million PBMCs per sample. Then a second PCR, running roughly 7 to 11 cycles, was carried out with a sample-barcoded 5' primer and a J-beta primer mix. Per-sample output comprised a minimum of 3 million paired-end reads containing CDR3. TCRdb independently ran MiXCR on the 5' RACE reads; one entry per CDR3 protein. The sample yields hundreds of thousands of distinct CDR3 sequences, about 32% seen once. With respect to this clonotype: Its specificity is unknown.

The clonotype comes from an elderly woman in good health. Sequenced input: blood. The chain employs TRBV7-2 and TRBJ2-7; 8 bases match TRBD1. Written as DNA, the CDR3 is TGTGCCAGCAGCTTGGCTACAGGGGGCTCCTACGAGCAGTACTTC. Protein sequence: CASSLATGGSYEQYF.